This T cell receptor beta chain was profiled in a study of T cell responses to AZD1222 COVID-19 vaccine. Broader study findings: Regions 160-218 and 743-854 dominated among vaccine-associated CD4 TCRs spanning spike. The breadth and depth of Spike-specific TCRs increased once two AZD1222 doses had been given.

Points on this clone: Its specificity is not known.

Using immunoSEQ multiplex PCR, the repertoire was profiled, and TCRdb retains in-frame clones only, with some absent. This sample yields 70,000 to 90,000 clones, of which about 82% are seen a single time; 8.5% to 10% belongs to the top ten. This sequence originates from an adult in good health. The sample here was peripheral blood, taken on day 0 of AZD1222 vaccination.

The CDR3 loop is CASSAPDSYEQYF. CDR3 DNA sequence: TGTGCCAGCAGCGCCCCGGACAGCTACGAGCAGTACTTC. The rearrangement links TRBV5-6 to TRBJ2-7; the D gene is possibly TRBD1 (6 bases). CDR3 size: 13 residues. Germline V gene sequence: CDR1 SGHDT, CDR2 YYEEEE. V dropped 4 bases and J dropped 3 bases, with 11 bases sitting between them.